The next 32 T cell receptor beta chains were all read from a single sample in a study of blood T cell repertoires in COVID-19. Produced via immunoSEQ multiplex PCR; TCRdb's table is partial and in-frame only. The sample has about 1,700 clones, around 69% seen once. Sequencing was carried out using peripheral blood. The receptors stem from an older man with active COVID-19.

The chain employs TRBV30 and TRBJ1-4; no clear D gene. Germline V CDR1 and CDR2: GTSNPN, SVGIG (reference sequence). V lost 4 bases and J lost 1, with 16 bases in between. The CDR3 length is 16 residues. In DNA, the CDR3 is TGTGCCTGGACCCCGGGGAGAATAGGAACTAATGAAAAACTGTTTTTT. Translated, it gives CAWTPGRIGTNEKLFF.

This rearrangement joins TRBV27 to TRBJ2-5, with 8 bases identical to TRBD2. V was clipped by 2 bases and J by 5 bases; unmatched bases: 10. Germline CDR1 reads MNHEY; CDR2 reads SMNVEV (reference sequence). This CDR3 region has 16 residues. In nucleotides, the CDR3 is TGTGCCAGCAGTTTACTCGGGGGGGGGTTGGTGGAGACCCAGTACTTC. It codes for CASSLLGGGLVETQYF.

This clone was observed a few times. J is TRBJ1-6 and V is TRBV13; D is undetermined. The germline gives CDR1 PRHDT, CDR2 FYEKMQ (reference sequence). The CDR3 is made up of 16 amino acids. V lost 5 bases and J lost 0, with 11 bases in between. The CDR3 region is CASSGRVSSYNSPLHF. The CDR3 bases are TGTGCCAGCAGCGGTCGGGTGAGCTCCTATAATTCACCCCTCCACTTT.

By sample fraction, this clone is large. The chain uses TRBV2 and TRBJ2-5; D not certain. Trimming pared 0 bases from V and 2 bases from J, leaving 10 bases between. The germline CDR1 and CDR2 sequences are SNHLY and FYNNEI. This CDR3 has 15 amino acids. The CDR3 protein is CASSEAVVQQETQYF. The CDR3 nucleotides read TGTGCCAGCAGTGAAGCGGTAGTACAGCAAGAGACCCAGTACTTC.

The CDR3 here is CASSFVEGMNSPLHF. The CDR3 DNA reads TGTGCCAGCAGCTTTGTGGAGGGGATGAATTCACCCCTCCACTTT. The chain combines TRBV5-6 with TRBJ1-6; possible D gene TRBD1, 5 bases. The CDR3 contains 15 residues. Per the germline V gene, CDR1 is SGHDT and CDR2 is YYEEEE. Trimming cost V 2 bases and J 7 bases, with 13 bases left between them.

V is TRBV7-2 and J is TRBJ1-5; 7 bases are a match to TRBD1. This CDR3 has 17 amino acids. Germline values: CDR1 SGHTA, CDR2 FQGNSA. V trimming: 5 bases; J trimming: 6 bases; junction bases outside the gene matches: 16. This chain's CDR3 is CASSQEGALYLGQPQHF. The CDR3 DNA reads as TGTGCCAGCAGCCAGGAGGGGGCTCTCTACCTGGGTCAGCCCCAGCATTTT.

The chain has TRBV10-3 and TRBJ1-1; D uncertain. The V end lost 4 bases, the J end lost 4 bases, and 4 bases lay between the germline ends. The CDR3 is 11 residues long. Per the germline V gene, CDR1 is ENHRY and CDR2 is SYGVKD. This chain's CDR3 is CAISGATEAFF. For the CDR3, the DNA is TGTGCCATCAGTGGGGCCACTGAAGCTTTCTTT.

The V call is TRBV7-6, the J call TRBJ2-5, with 7 bases fitting TRBD1. After removal of 1 base from V and 5 bases from J, the junction contained 10 bases not matched to a gene. The CDR3 extends over 16 amino acids. CDR1 is SGHVS and CDR2 is FNYEAQ in the germline V gene. This CDR3 is CASSLGGTALKETQYF. DNA of the CDR3: TGTGCCAGCAGCTTAGGGGGGACAGCCCTAAAGGAGACCCAGTACTTC.

V gene TRBV6-5 combines with J gene TRBJ1-1; D possibly corresponds to TRBD1 (5 bases). The CDR3 is made up of 14 amino acids. V was shortened by 2 bases and J by 5 bases, with 12 bases between the two germline ends. The germline V gene encodes CDR1 MNHEY and CDR2 SVGAGI. Here the CDR3 DNA reads TGTGCCAGCAGTTACAGTGCAGGGAGGACTGAAGCTTTCTTT. As protein: CASSYSAGRTEAFF.

This chain uses TRBV6-5 with TRBJ1-2; 10 nucleotides match TRBD1. The CDR3 contains 14 residues. V gave up 5 bases and J gave up 10 bases; unmatched junction bases: 10. Germline V gives CDR1 MNHEY, CDR2 SVGAGI. CDR3 region: CASSLLGQGSTYTF. DNA of the CDR3: TGTGCCAGCAGTCTCCTGGGACAGGGGAGCACCTACACCTTC.

The chain links TRBV29-1 to TRBJ2-1; TRBD2 might be the D (5 bases). Looked up from germline, CDR1 is SQVTM and CDR2 is ANQGSEA. V was clipped by 4 bases and J by 3 bases, with 13 bases between them. The CDR3 totals 14 residues. The CDR3 sequence is CSVVLSGNYNEQFF. In nucleotides, the CDR3 is TGCAGCGTTGTATTAAGCGGTAACTACAATGAGCAGTTCTTC.

The genes are TRBV12-3 or TRBV12-4 and TRBJ2-3, with 7 bases aligning to TRBD2. The junction had 7 bases not matched to a gene; V was cut back by 7 bases and J by 6 bases. CDR3 length: 13 amino acids. CDR3 in amino acids: CASKTAGGDTQYF. The CDR3 DNA sequence: TGTGCCAGCAAGACTGCCGGGGGGGATACGCAGTATTTT.

J is TRBJ1-1 and V is TRBV6-5; 8 bases agree with TRBD1. The CDR3 is 14 amino acids. J was trimmed by 4 bases and V by 6 bases; bases with no gene match: 7. CDR1 and CDR2 (germline): MNHEY, SVGAGI. The chain's CDR3 is CASRVGQGSTEAFF. The CDR3 DNA reads TGTGCCAGCAGGGTCGGACAGGGTTCCACTGAAGCTTTCTTT.

V is TRBV12-3 or TRBV12-4 and J is TRBJ1-4; 7 positions agree with TRBD1. Germline trimming cut 5 bases from V and 10 bases from J; bases unmatched to any gene: 7. There are 13 residues in the CDR3. The CDR3 nucleotides are TGTGCCAGCAGTACTGGGACAGTCGGAAAACTGTTTTTT. It encodes CASSTGTVGKLFF.

The rearrangement uses TRBV12-3 or TRBV12-4 and TRBJ1-5, with no clear D. V shed 8 bases and J shed 2 bases, with 10 bases lying between them. This CDR3 is 13 amino acids long. CDR3 residues: CASATEGNQPQHF. In DNA, the CDR3 is TGTGCCAGCGCAACCGAGGGCAATCAGCCCCAGCATTTT.

The V and J genes are TRBV6-5 and TRBJ1-2, with D perhaps matching TRBD1 (6 bases). CDR3 length equals 12 residues. V shed 6 bases and J shed 6 bases, with 11 bases lying between them. Germline-derived CDR1 and CDR2 are MNHEY and SVGAGI. CDR3 residues: CASRDSLDGYTF. CDR3 sequence (DNA): TGTGCCAGCAGGGACAGTTTAGATGGCTACACCTTC.

V is TRBV7-2 and J is TRBJ2-7, with 10 bases aligning to TRBD2. This CDR3 spans 16 amino acids. In germline, CDR1 is SGHTA, CDR2 FQGNSA. Trimming at V came to 2 bases and at J to 6 bases, leaving 10 bases not matched to a gene. CDR3 nucleotide sequence: TGTGCCAGCAGCTTAAGGACCGCTAGCGGGAGAAGCGAGCAGTACTTC. Protein: CASSLRTASGRSEQYF.

The genes are TRBV5-1 and TRBJ2-3; 7 bases line up with TRBD2. CDR1 and CDR2 from the germline V gene are SGHRS and YFSETQ. The CDR3 sequence is 15 residues long. V dropped 4 bases and J dropped 1; count of bases not matched to a gene: 6. This CDR3 reads CASSPSRGGTDTQYF. Here the CDR3 DNA reads TGCGCCAGCAGCCCCTCCCGGGGGGGCACAGATACGCAGTATTTT.

The genes are TRBV6-1 and TRBJ1-6, with D unclear. V lost 3 bases and J 8 bases, leaving 8 bases between the germline ends. Germline V gene sequence: CDR1 MNHNS, CDR2 SASEGT. The CDR3 is made up of 13 amino acids. Here the CDR3 DNA reads TGTGCCAGCAGTGAGGTTTTAGATTCACCCCTCCACTTT. Translation gives CASSEVLDSPLHF.

This sequence joins TRBV5-4 and TRBJ2-3; no reliable D call. Trimming left V 3 bases short and J 3 bases short, with 5 bases between. Germline V gene sequence: CDR1 SGHNT, CDR2 YYREEE (reference sequence). CDR3 length equals 12 residues. The CDR3: CASSSNTDTQYF. CDR3 bases: TGTGCCAGCAGCTCTAATACAGATACGCAGTATTTT.

Within the sample, this clone is hyperexpanded (1% or more). V usage is TRBV19 and J usage is TRBJ2-7; unclear D gene. The CDR3 runs 11 residues. V was shortened by 3 bases and J by 6 bases, with 6 bases between the two germline ends. Germline lookup yields CDR1 LNHDA and CDR2 SQIVND (reference sequence). CDR3 in DNA: TGTGCCAGTAGTATTTTCGGCGAGCAGTACTTC. Translation gives CASSIFGEQYF.

This clone came up once. This chain links TRBV7-6 with TRBJ2-5, with D tentatively TRBD2 (6 bases). Trimming shortened V by 5 bases and J by 4 bases, and 14 bases separated the two germline ends. The CDR3 has 14 amino acids. CDR1 and CDR2 from the germline V gene are SGHVS and FNYEAQ. CDR3 sequence (DNA): TGTGCCAGCAGCATTTACCGGGACTCAGAGACCCAGTACTTC. Translation gives CASSIYRDSETQYF.

The gene calls are TRBV24-1 and TRBJ1-3; no reliable D call. The V gene's germline CDR1 is KGHDR and CDR2 SFDVKD. Trimming removed 1 base at V and 4 bases at J, with 19 bases between. There are 18 residues in the CDR3. This CDR3 is CATSDLGDLLLCGNTIYF. CDR3 DNA: TGTGCCACCAGTGATTTAGGAGACCTCCTCCTCTGCGGAAACACCATATATTTT.

V gene TRBV3-1 (or the pseudogene TRBV3-2) combines with J gene TRBJ1-2, with D possibly TRBD1 on 6 matching bases. CDR3 length: 16 amino acids. Trimming shortened V by 0 bases and J by 2 bases, and 13 bases separated the two germline ends. Germline CDR1 LGHDT, CDR2 YNNKEL (reference sequence). As DNA, the CDR3 is TGTGCCAGCAGCCAAGATTATACAGGGAGCAACTATGGCTACACCTTC. It specifies CASSQDYTGSNYGYTF.

The chain couples TRBV19 to TRBJ1-6; 9 bases agree with TRBD1. CDR3 length equals 18 residues. CDR1 LNHDA and CDR2 SQIVND come from the germline V gene (reference sequence). The V segment lost 2 bases and the J segment 6 bases; nucleotides outside the gene matches: 11. CDR3 nucleotides: TGTGCCAGTAGTATAACGGGACAGGGATTAATCGTTAATTCACCCCTCCACTTT. Residues: CASSITGQGLIVNSPLHF.

V is TRBV3-1 (or the pseudogene TRBV3-2) and J is TRBJ2-7; 12 bases are a match to TRBD2. V was clipped by 3 bases and J by 3 bases; unmatched bases: 12. CDR3 size: 18 residues. Germline loops: CDR1 LGHDT, CDR2 YNNKEL (reference sequence). DNA of the CDR3: TGTGCCAGCAGCCAGCGGGATGCGAGACTAGCGGGGGACTACGAGCAGTACTTC. It encodes CASSQRDARLAGDYEQYF.

V is TRBV10-1 and J is TRBJ1-1; D is undetermined. Germline values: CDR1 WNHNN, CDR2 SYGVQD (reference sequence). Trimming stripped 6 bases from V and 1 base from J, with 15 bases between. The CDR3 is 15 residues long. The CDR3 sequence is CASSQAEPGNTEAFF. In DNA form, the CDR3 reads TGCGCCAGCAGCCAAGCCGAACCAGGGAACACTGAAGCTTTCTTT.

V gene TRBV4-1 combines with J gene TRBJ1-1; 10 bases line up with TRBD1. The length of the CDR3 is 17 residues. The trim removed 0 bases at V and 1 base at J, leaving 5 bases unmatched. Per germline, CDR1 MGHRA and CDR2 YSYEKL. The CDR3 region is CASSQDQGQGTNTEAFF. In DNA, the CDR3 is TGCGCCAGCAGCCAAGATCAGGGACAGGGGACGAACACTGAAGCTTTCTTT.

The V gene is TRBV27, the J gene TRBJ2-7; D may be TRBD2 (6 bases). There are 14 residues in the CDR3. V lost 5 bases and J 2 bases, leaving 13 bases between the germline ends. Germline V gene data show CDR1 as MNHEY and CDR2 as SMNVEV (reference sequence). CDR3 in DNA: TGTGCCAGCAGTCCGGGACTTTTCACCTACGAGCAGTACTTC. Translating it yields CASSPGLFTYEQYF.

J is TRBJ2-3 and V is TRBV7-2; D unresolved. The CDR3 loop spans 13 amino acids. Germline CDR1 and CDR2: SGHTA and FQGNSA. Trimming stripped 0 bases from V and 7 bases from J, with 8 bases between. CDR3 nucleotide sequence: TGTGCCAGCAGCTTAGCGTCAGTATATACGCAGTATTTT. Translating it yields CASSLASVYTQYF.

The genes are TRBV29-1 and TRBJ1-1; possibly TRBD1 for D (5 bases). With 7 bases removed from V and 10 bases from J, the gap between germline ends came to 19 bases. The CDR3 extends over 12 amino acids. Germline values: CDR1 SQVTM, CDR2 ANQGSEA. The CDR3 DNA sequence: TGCAGCGCCGGGGGGGAGGTAGACAGAGCTTTCTTT. As protein: CSAGGEVDRAFF.

The rearrangement links TRBV5-1 to TRBJ1-3, with 7 bases fitting TRBD1. Germline V gene lookup returns CDR1 SGHRS and CDR2 YFSETQ. The CDR3 extends over 14 amino acids. V was pared by 1 base and J by 2 bases, with 0 bases of the junction left unmatched. CDR3 in amino acids: CASSLTGAGNTIYF. The CDR3 DNA is TGCGCCAGCAGCTTGACAGGGGCTGGAAACACCATATATTTT.